This TCR beta chain was sequenced during a study of blood T cell repertoires in COVID-19. Study-wide context: Both acute and convalescent COVID-19 samples were obtained from the United States, Italy and Spain.

In the original processing: Amplification with reference gene primers provided the estimates of nucleated cell counts. Libraries were prepared by immunoSEQ multiplex PCR; TCRdb keeps only in-frame clonotypes and omits some of them. V, J and clone size are those of that table, while D and trimming were read from the DNA. This table has 200,000 to 300,000 clones, roughly 88% appearing once. The V gene's germline CDR1 is SNHLY and CDR2 FYNNEI. There are 16 residues in the CDR3. Trimming left V 8 bases short and J 0 bases short, with 16 bases between. The source of this sequence is a man aged 80 or over with acute or convalescent COVID-19. The sequenced sample was peripheral blood. The V call is TRBV2, the J call TRBJ1-4; perhaps TRBD1 as D (6 bases). CDR3 residues: CASDLRRGSTNEKLFF. The DNA of the CDR3 is TGTGCCAGCGATCTCCGCAGGGGTTCAACTAATGAAAAACTGTTTTTT.